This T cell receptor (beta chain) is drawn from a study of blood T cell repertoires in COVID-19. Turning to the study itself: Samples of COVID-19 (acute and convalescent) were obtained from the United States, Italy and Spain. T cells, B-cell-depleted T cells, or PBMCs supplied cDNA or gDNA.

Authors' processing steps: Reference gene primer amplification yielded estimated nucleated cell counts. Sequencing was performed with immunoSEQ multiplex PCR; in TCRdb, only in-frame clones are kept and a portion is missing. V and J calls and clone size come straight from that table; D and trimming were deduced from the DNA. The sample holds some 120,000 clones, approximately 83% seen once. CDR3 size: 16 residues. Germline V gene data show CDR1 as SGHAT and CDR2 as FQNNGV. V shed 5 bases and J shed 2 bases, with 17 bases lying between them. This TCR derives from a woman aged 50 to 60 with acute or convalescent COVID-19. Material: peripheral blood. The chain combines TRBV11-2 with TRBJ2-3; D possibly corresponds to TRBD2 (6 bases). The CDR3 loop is CASSQWGVPNTDTQYF. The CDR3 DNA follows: TGTGCCAGCAGCCAATGGGGGGTACCCAACACAGATACGCAGTATTTT.